These T cell receptor beta chains were read from a single sample in a study of blood T cell repertoires in COVID-19. The method was immunoSEQ multiplex PCR; TCRdb's version includes in-frame clones alone and lacks a portion of them. The sample gives about 100,000 clones, roughly nine tenths of which show up once; 15% to 20% is in the top ten. The sequenced sample consisted of peripheral blood. These receptors originate from a man aged 50-60 years with acute or convalescent COVID-19. CDR3s include the opening cysteine and the closing phenylalanine or tryptophan. Fields, in order: V gene, J gene, D gene, clone size, CDR3 DNA, CDR3 protein. A D gene is named only where the DNA matches it firmly. The listing skips clone size in some rows; elsewhere it reads once, few, many or a size class.

v_gene: TRBV7-2
j_gene: TRBJ2-1
d_gene: -
abundance: once
CDR3nt: TGTGCCAGCAGCGCAACTAGCTCTTACAATGAGCAGTTCTTC
CDR3aa: CASSATSSYNEQFF

v_gene: TRBV2
j_gene: TRBJ2-1
d_gene: -
abundance: -
CDR3nt: TGTGCCAGCAGTGACCTCTACAATGAGCAGTTCTTC
CDR3aa: CASSDLYNEQFF

v_gene: TRBV6-5
j_gene: TRBJ2-5
d_gene: -
abundance: -
CDR3nt: TGTGCCAGCAGTTTGGAAAGGGGACAAGAGACCCAGTACTTC
CDR3aa: CASSLERGQETQYF

v_gene: TRBV9
j_gene: TRBJ1-4
d_gene: -
abundance: -
CDR3nt: TGTGCCAGCAGCGAATTCAGTGGGGGCTATGAAAAACTGTTTTTT
CDR3aa: CASSEFSGGYEKLFF

v_gene: TRBV5-1
j_gene: TRBJ1-1
d_gene: -
abundance: -
CDR3nt: TGCGCCAGCAGCTCGACAGAACTCACTGAAGCTTTCTTT
CDR3aa: CASSSTELTEAFF

v_gene: TRBV28
j_gene: TRBJ1-5
d_gene: TRBD1
abundance: -
CDR3nt: TGTGCCAGCAGTGACAGGGACAGCCCGGTCAATCAGCCCCAGCATTTT
CDR3aa: CASSDRDSPVNQPQHF

v_gene: TRBV13
j_gene: TRBJ2-1
d_gene: TRBD2
abundance: -
CDR3nt: TGTGCCAGCAGCTCCGGGACTAGCGGGAATGAGCAGTTCTTC
CDR3aa: CASSSGTSGNEQFF

v_gene: TRBV7-6
j_gene: TRBJ2-1
d_gene: TRBD2
abundance: -
CDR3nt: TGTGCCAGCAGCACAAGGACTAGCGGCGCCTACAATGAGCAGTTCTTC
CDR3aa: CASSTRTSGAYNEQFF

v_gene: TRBV7-8
j_gene: TRBJ1-1
d_gene: -
abundance: -
CDR3nt: TGTGCCAGCAGCTCCGGGACAACCGGGACTGAAGCTTTCTTT
CDR3aa: CASSSGTTGTEAFF

v_gene: TRBV10-2
j_gene: TRBJ2-7
d_gene: -
abundance: -
CDR3nt: TGCGCCAGCAGGGAAGACGGGAAAAACGAGCAGTACTTC
CDR3aa: CASREDGKNEQYF

v_gene: TRBV18
j_gene: TRBJ1-5
d_gene: -
abundance: -
CDR3nt: TGTGCCAGCTCACCACCGAATTCGGGGGTAAAAGGTCAGCCCCAGCATTTT
CDR3aa: CASSPPNSGVKGQPQHF

v_gene: TRBV10-2
j_gene: TRBJ2-2
d_gene: TRBD2
abundance: -
CDR3nt: TGCGCCAGCGACCACACCGGGACTAGCGTAAACACCGGGGAGCTGTTTTTT
CDR3aa: CASDHTGTSVNTGELFF

v_gene: TRBV28
j_gene: TRBJ1-1
d_gene: -
abundance: -
CDR3nt: TGTGCCAGCAGTTGGGGAGGTGGGAACACTGAAGCTTTCTTT
CDR3aa: CASSWGGGNTEAFF

v_gene: TRBV15
j_gene: TRBJ1-1
d_gene: TRBD1
abundance: -
CDR3nt: TGTGCCACCAGCAGAGTGACCGGGACAGGGTGGACTGAAGCTTTCTTT
CDR3aa: CATSRVTGTGWTEAFF

v_gene: TRBV19
j_gene: TRBJ1-5
d_gene: TRBD1
abundance: -
CDR3nt: TGTGCCAGCTCCGGGACAGGGGTAGTTCCCCAGCATTTT
CDR3aa: CASSGTGVVPQHF

v_gene: TRBV12-3/TRBV12-4
j_gene: TRBJ1-1
d_gene: -
abundance: -
CDR3nt: TGTGCCAGCAGTCGTCGGGGTGGAGCTTTCTTT
CDR3aa: CASSRRGGAFF

v_gene: TRBV5-5
j_gene: TRBJ1-1
d_gene: -
abundance: -
CDR3nt: TGTGCCAGCAGCTCGACAGTGGGCACTGAAGCTTTCTTT
CDR3aa: CASSSTVGTEAFF

v_gene: TRBV18
j_gene: TRBJ1-1
d_gene: -
abundance: -
CDR3nt: TGTGCCAGCTCACCGACAGGTATCCACACTGAAGCTTTCTTT
CDR3aa: CASSPTGIHTEAFF

v_gene: TRBV11-3
j_gene: TRBJ2-7
d_gene: -
abundance: -
CDR3nt: TGTGCCAGCAGCCTAGGAGGGGCGGGGAACTACGAGCAGTACTTC
CDR3aa: CASSLGGAGNYEQYF

v_gene: TRBV2
j_gene: TRBJ1-5
d_gene: TRBD1
abundance: -
CDR3nt: TGTGCCAGCGGCCCGGACAGGGGACGAAATCAGCCCCAGCATTTT
CDR3aa: CASGPDRGRNQPQHF

v_gene: TRBV5-6
j_gene: TRBJ1-1
d_gene: TRBD1
abundance: few
CDR3nt: TGTGCCAGCAGCCCAAGTCGGACAGGGTTTAGGTCTGAAGCTTTCTTT
CDR3aa: CASSPSRTGFRSEAFF

v_gene: TRBV6-4
j_gene: TRBJ1-1
d_gene: TRBD1
abundance: -
CDR3nt: TGTGCCAGCAGACCAGGGGGCCTCGTCACTGAAGCTTTCTTT
CDR3aa: CASRPGGLVTEAFF

v_gene: TRBV7-2
j_gene: TRBJ1-3
d_gene: TRBD1
abundance: -
CDR3nt: TGTGCCAGCAGTTACAACAGGGGCTCTGGAAACACCATATATTTT
CDR3aa: CASSYNRGSGNTIYF